These T cell receptor beta chains were read from a single sample in a study of identical twins. TCRdb re-analysed the 5' RACE reads in MiXCR, keeping a single row per CDR3 protein. The data contain roughly 770,000 distinct CDR3 sequences, roughly 18% of them singletons. This sample was also put to use in a study of T cells expressing NK-cell markers.

Material for sequencing was PBMCs. The receptors were sampled from a woman aged 18-29 years in good health. The CDR3 runs from the conserved cysteine through the conserved F or W. A D gene is named only where the DNA matches it firmly. Not every row has a clone size; where given, it reads once, few, many or a size class.

V gene,CDR3 length,clone size,D gene,J gene,CDR3 DNA,CDR3 protein
TRBV12-3/TRBV12-4,13,NA,NA,TRBJ2-4,TGTGCCAGCAGTTTAAGGTCCGTCAACATTCAGTACTTC,CASSLRSVNIQYF
TRBV9,15,NA,TRBD2,TRBJ2-3,TGTGCCAGCAGCCCGAGACTAGCGGGAGTAGATACGCAGTATTTT,CASSPRLAGVDTQYF
TRBV27,14,NA,TRBD2,TRBJ2-7,TGTGCCAGCAGTTGGGCAGCGGGGACCTACGAGCAGTACTTC,CASSWAAGTYEQYF
TRBV12-3/TRBV12-4,14,NA,TRBD1,TRBJ2-7,TGTGCCAGCACCCCGGGACAGGGGGCTATCGAGCAGTACTTC,CASTPGQGAIEQYF
TRBV2,11,NA,NA,TRBJ2-7,TGTGCCAGCAGGAACAGGGTCGAGCAGTACTTC,CASRNRVEQYF
TRBV10-3,15,NA,NA,TRBJ2-2,TGTGCCATCAGTGACCGAACAGAGAACACCGGGGAGCTGTTTTTT,CAISDRTENTGELFF
TRBV12-5,12,NA,TRBD2,TRBJ2-1,TGTGCTAGTGGTTCTACTAGCGATGAGCAGTTCTTC,CASGSTSDEQFF
TRBV3-1,16,NA,NA,TRBJ2-5,TGTGCCAGCAGCCACTATTCCTACAGTCTCCAAGAGACCCAGTACTTC,CASSHYSYSLQETQYF
TRBV6-1,14,NA,TRBD1,TRBJ1-1,TGTGCCAGCAGGGCCGGGACAGGGGAAACTGAAGCTTTCTTT,CASRAGTGETEAFF
TRBV7-9,15,NA,NA,TRBJ1-1,TGTGCCAGCAGCTTCGATCAGGCCGTGAACACTGAAGCTTTCTTT,CASSFDQAVNTEAFF
TRBV6-5,16,NA,TRBD2,TRBJ2-7,TGTGCCAGCAGTTACACCTCCGGGACTAGCGGCTACGAGCAGTACTTC,CASSYTSGTSGYEQYF
TRBV10-3,17,NA,NA,TRBJ2-7,TGTGCCATCAGTGGCCCCCCCAGGGTAGCGCCTACCTACGAGCAGTACTTC,CAISGPPRVAPTYEQYF
TRBV20-1,12,NA,TRBD1,TRBJ2-7,TGCAGTGCTAGCCAGGGGGCTCGCGAGCAGTACTTC,CSASQGAREQYF
TRBV7-2,15,NA,NA,TRBJ2-1,TGTGCCAGCAGAACTCTCGGGACTTCAAACAATGAGCAGTTCTTC,CASRTLGTSNNEQFF
TRBV3-1,14,many,NA,TRBJ1-2,TGTGCCAGCAGCTTTGGACCGACGTCCTATGGCTACACCTTC,CASSFGPTSYGYTF
TRBV7-9,15,few,TRBD2,TRBJ2-7,TGTGCCAGCAGCTCTACGAGCGGGAGGTTCTACGAGCAGTACTTC,CASSSTSGRFYEQYF
TRBV12-3/TRBV12-4,14,NA,NA,TRBJ1-2,TGTGCCAGCAGCCCGACAGTGGGGAACTATGGCTACACCTTC,CASSPTVGNYGYTF
TRBV3-1,13,few,NA,TRBJ1-2,TGTGCCAGCCGGACCTCGCGTTTCGGCGGCTACACCTTC,CASRTSRFGGYTF
TRBV29-1,15,many,NA,TRBJ2-3,TGCAGCATAAACAGGGGGACTAGTTTGTCAGATACGCAGTATTTT,CSINRGTSLSDTQYF
TRBV20-1,15,NA,TRBD2,TRBJ2-7,TGCAGTGCTAGAGTGGCTAGCGGGATGAGGGACGAGCAGTACTTC,CSARVASGMRDEQYF
TRBV12-3/TRBV12-4,13,NA,TRBD1,TRBJ1-2,TGTGCCAGCAGTCAAGGGGGCGTGAGCGGCTACACCTTC,CASSQGGVSGYTF
TRBV5-1,13,NA,NA,TRBJ2-7,TGCGCCAGCAGCTCCTCGGAGGGCCACGAGCAGTACTTC,CASSSSEGHEQYF
TRBV20-1,13,many,TRBD1,TRBJ1-1,TGCAGTGCCTACGGGACAGGAATGGCTGAAGCTTTCTTT,CSAYGTGMAEAFF
TRBV9,15,NA,NA,TRBJ2-5,TGTGCCAGCAGCGTAGAAGGCCAGGGGCCGACGACCCAGTACTTC,CASSVEGQGPTTQYF
TRBV10-3,14,once,NA,TRBJ2-6,TGTGCCACGACTCAGGGACCTGGGGCCAACGTCCTGACTTTC,CATTQGPGANVLTF
TRBV6-2/TRBV6-3,12,few,NA,TRBJ2-3,TGTGCCAGCGAGGGTAGGAGAGATACGCAGTATTTT,CASEGRRDTQYF
TRBV2,13,few,NA,TRBJ1-5,TGTGCCAGCAGTGGGGAAAGCAATCAGCCCCAGCATTTT,CASSGESNQPQHF
TRBV4-2,16,NA,TRBD2,TRBJ2-3,TGTGCCAGCAGCCAATTAGCGGGGGCGGGGGGAGATACGCAGTATTTT,CASSQLAGAGGDTQYF
TRBV5-1,14,NA,NA,TRBJ1-1,TGCGCCAGCAGCCCGGGGGGCAGGGGCACTGAAGCTTTCTTT,CASSPGGRGTEAFF
TRBV12-3/TRBV12-4,11,few,NA,TRBJ1-1,TGTGCCAGCAGTTTTGACCGACAGGCCCGGTTT,CASSFDRQARF
TRBV7-6,15,few,TRBD2,TRBJ2-2,TGTGCCAGCACCAGGACTAGCGGGATGGGCGGGGAGCTGTTTTTT,CASTRTSGMGGELFF
TRBV20-1,18,few,TRBD2,TRBJ2-3,TGCAGTGCAAATCGATGGGGGACTAGCGGGAGAAGAGAGGATACGCAGTATTTT,CSANRWGTSGRREDTQYF
TRBV29-1,14,NA,TRBD1,TRBJ2-7,TGCAGCGTGGCGGTGGCGACAGGGTTCGACGAGCAGTACTTC,CSVAVATGFDEQYF
TRBV6-5,16,NA,NA,TRBJ1-2,TGTGCCAGCAGTTACTCGGCGGGGGCGCCCTTCTATGGCTACACCTTC,CASSYSAGAPFYGYTF
TRBV27,14,few,NA,TRBJ2-3,TGTGCCAGCAGCGGGGTGTCTAGCACAGATACGCAGTATTTT,CASSGVSSTDTQYF
TRBV7-2,15,NA,TRBD2,TRBJ2-7,TGTGCCAGCAGCCCGAGGACTAGCGTTTTAATCGAGCCGTACTTC,CASSPRTSVLIEPYF
TRBV28,18,few,TRBD2,TRBJ2-1,TGTGCCAGCAGTCCCCTAGCGGGAGGAGGAGGGGCCTACAATGAGCAGTTCTTC,CASSPLAGGGGAYNEQFF
TRBV7-2,16,few,TRBD2,TRBJ2-7,TGTGCCAGCAGCTACGGAAGCGGGAGGGGAGTCTACGAGCAGTACTTC,CASSYGSGRGVYEQYF
TRBV20-1,15,NA,NA,TRBJ1-5,TGCAGTGCTAGGCCCCCGGGGGCTAGCAATCAGCCCCAGCATTTT,CSARPPGASNQPQHF
TRBV20-1,11,once,TRBD1,TRBJ1-1,TGCAGTACAGGACAGGGCACTGAAGCTTTCTTT,CSTGQGTEAFF
TRBV20-1,13,NA,TRBD1,TRBJ1-4,TGCAGTGCCCTGGACAGGGGGTTTGAAAAACTGTTTTTT,CSALDRGFEKLFF
TRBV5-6,19,few,TRBD1,TRBJ1-2,TGTGCCAGCAGCTCGCTTCGAGGGATAAAAGGACAGGGGATTACTGGCTACACCTTC,CASSSLRGIKGQGITGYTF
TRBV20-1,14,NA,TRBD2,TRBJ2-1,TGCAGTGCTGATGCTAGCGGGGGCCTCAATGAGCAGTTCTTC,CSADASGGLNEQFF
TRBV10-1,14,NA,TRBD2,TRBJ2-1,TGCGCCAGCAGCGAGCTAGCGGGAGGGGGCGAGCAGTTCTTC,CASSELAGGGEQFF
TRBV7-9,14,NA,NA,TRBJ1-4,TGTGCCAGCAGCCCCGGGGATGCTAATGAAAAACTGTTTTTT,CASSPGDANEKLFF
TRBV20-1,14,NA,TRBD1,TRBJ1-1,TGCAGTGCTAGCAGTCCAGGGGGCAACACTGAAGCTTTCTTT,CSASSPGGNTEAFF
TRBV10-3,11,few,NA,TRBJ2-1,TGTGCCATCAGCAAAGATAATGAGCAGTTCTTC,CAISKDNEQFF
TRBV12-3/TRBV12-4,13,many,NA,TRBJ1-2,TGTGCCAGCAGTTACCAAGACGCTTATGGCTACACCTTC,CASSYQDAYGYTF
TRBV5-1,15,few,NA,TRBJ1-2,TGCGCCAGCAGCTCGACAAGGCATGGTTCCTATGGCTACACCTTC,CASSSTRHGSYGYTF
TRBV6-4,15,NA,NA,TRBJ2-7,TGTGCCAGCAGTGACCCCCACCTGAGCTCCTACGAGCAGTACTTC,CASSDPHLSSYEQYF
TRBV10-1,14,many,NA,TRBJ2-3,TGCGCCAGCAGTGAGTATAGGGGAGCAGATACGCAGTATTTT,CASSEYRGADTQYF
TRBV10-3,13,NA,NA,TRBJ2-5,TGTGCCATCAGAAGGACAGACCAAGAGACCCAGTACTTC,CAIRRTDQETQYF
TRBV7-2,16,NA,NA,TRBJ2-3,TGTGCCAGCAGCCCCGCGGGGCCCCGTAGCGCAGATACGCAGTATTTT,CASSPAGPRSADTQYF
TRBV20-1,13,few,NA,TRBJ2-4,TGCAGTGCTAGATCGGGTAACGGGGACATTCAGTACTTC,CSARSGNGDIQYF
TRBV12-3/TRBV12-4,12,NA,TRBD1,TRBJ1-1,TGTGCCAGCAGCACAGGGGTCACTGAAGCTTTCTTT,CASSTGVTEAFF